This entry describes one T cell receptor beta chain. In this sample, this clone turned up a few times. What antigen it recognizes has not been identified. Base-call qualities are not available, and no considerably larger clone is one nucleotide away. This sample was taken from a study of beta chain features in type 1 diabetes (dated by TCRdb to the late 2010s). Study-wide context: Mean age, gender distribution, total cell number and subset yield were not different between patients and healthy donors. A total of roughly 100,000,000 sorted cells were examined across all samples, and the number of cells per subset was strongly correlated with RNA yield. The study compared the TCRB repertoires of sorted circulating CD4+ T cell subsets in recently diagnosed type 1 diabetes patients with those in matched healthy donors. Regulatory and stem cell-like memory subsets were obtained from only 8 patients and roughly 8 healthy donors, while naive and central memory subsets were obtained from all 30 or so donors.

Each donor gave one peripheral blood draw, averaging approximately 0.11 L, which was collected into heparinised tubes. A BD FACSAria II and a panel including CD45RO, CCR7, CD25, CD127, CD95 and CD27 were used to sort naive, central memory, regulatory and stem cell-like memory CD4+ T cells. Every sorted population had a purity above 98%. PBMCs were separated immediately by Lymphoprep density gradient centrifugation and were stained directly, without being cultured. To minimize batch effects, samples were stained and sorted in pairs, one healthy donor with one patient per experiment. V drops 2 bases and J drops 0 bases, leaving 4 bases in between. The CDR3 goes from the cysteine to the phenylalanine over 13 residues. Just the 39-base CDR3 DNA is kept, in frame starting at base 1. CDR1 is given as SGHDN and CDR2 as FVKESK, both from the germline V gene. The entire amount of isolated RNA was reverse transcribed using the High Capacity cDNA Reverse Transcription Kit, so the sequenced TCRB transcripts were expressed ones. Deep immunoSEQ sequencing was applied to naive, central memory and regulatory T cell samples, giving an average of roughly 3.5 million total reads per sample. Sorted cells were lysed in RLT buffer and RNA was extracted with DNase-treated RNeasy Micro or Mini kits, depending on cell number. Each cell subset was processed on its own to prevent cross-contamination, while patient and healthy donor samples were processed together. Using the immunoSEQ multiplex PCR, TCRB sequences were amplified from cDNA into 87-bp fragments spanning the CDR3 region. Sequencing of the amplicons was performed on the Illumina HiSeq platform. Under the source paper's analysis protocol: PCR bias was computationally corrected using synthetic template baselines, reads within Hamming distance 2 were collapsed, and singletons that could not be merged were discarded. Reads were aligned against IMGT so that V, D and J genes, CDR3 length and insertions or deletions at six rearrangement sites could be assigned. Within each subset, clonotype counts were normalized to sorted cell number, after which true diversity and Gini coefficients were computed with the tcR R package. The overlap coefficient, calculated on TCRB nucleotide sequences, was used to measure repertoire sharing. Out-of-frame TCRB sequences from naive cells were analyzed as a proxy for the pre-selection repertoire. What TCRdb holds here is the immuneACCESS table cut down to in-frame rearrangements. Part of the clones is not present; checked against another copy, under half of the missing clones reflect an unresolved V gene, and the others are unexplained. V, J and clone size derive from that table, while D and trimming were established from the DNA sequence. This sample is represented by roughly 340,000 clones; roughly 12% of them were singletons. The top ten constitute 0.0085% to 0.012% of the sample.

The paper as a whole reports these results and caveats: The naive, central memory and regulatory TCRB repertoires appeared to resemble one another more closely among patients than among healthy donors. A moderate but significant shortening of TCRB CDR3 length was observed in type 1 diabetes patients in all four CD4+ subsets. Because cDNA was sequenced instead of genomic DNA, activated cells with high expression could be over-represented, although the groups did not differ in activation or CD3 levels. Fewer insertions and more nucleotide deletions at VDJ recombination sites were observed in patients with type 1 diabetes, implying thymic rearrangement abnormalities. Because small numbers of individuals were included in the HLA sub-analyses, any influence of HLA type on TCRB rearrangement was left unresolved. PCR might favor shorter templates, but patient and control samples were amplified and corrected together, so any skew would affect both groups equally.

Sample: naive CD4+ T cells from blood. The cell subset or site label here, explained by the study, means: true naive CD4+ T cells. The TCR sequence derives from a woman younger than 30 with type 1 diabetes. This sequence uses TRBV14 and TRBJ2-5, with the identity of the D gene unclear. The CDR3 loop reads CASSQPYQETQYF. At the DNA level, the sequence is TGTGCCAGCAGCCAACCGTACCAAGAGACCCAGTACTTC.